This T cell receptor (beta chain) stems from a study of memory B cells and T cells in multiple sclerosis. After stimulus-free culture, autoproliferating CFSE-dim and non-proliferating CFSE-high T cells were sequenced separately. Roughly 4.5x10^7 CFSE-labeled PBMCs were cultured less than eight days unstimulated, then replicate wells were pooled. Germline CDR1 is MNHNS and CDR2 is SASEGT. This CDR3 is 14 amino acids long. Trimming removed 0 bases at V and 6 bases at J, with 12 bases between. Details on this clone: Its antigen is as yet unknown.

Produced via immunoSEQ multiplex PCR; TCRdb's table is partial and in-frame only. This repertoire shows about 42,000 clones, more than 65% found once; its top ten account for 0.9% to 1.3%. The V call is TRBV6-1, the J call TRBJ2-7; D possibly corresponds to TRBD2 (5 bases). The sequencing sample was made of PBMCs from blood kept in culture. The source of this sequence is a human donor with multiple sclerosis. The CDR3 DNA is TGTGCCAGCAGTGAAGCGCTTCGTCTAGCCGAGCAGTACTTC. Translation gives CASSEALRLAEQYF.